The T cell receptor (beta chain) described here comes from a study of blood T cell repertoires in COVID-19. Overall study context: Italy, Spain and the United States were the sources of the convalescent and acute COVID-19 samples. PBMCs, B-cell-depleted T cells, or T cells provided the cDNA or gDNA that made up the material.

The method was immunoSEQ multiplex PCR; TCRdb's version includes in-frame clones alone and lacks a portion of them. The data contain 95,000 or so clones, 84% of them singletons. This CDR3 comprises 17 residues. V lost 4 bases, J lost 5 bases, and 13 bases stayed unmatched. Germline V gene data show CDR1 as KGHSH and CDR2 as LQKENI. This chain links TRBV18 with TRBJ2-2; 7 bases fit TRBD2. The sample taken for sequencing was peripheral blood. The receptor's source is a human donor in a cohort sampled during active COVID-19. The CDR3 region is CASSRSAETSWTGELFF. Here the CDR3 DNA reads TGTGCCAGCTCACGATCGGCAGAGACTAGCTGGACCGGGGAGCTGTTTTTT.